This TCR beta chain was recovered during a study of T cell responses to AZD1222 COVID-19 vaccine. Findings of the study overall: White British donors predominated, females outnumbered males, and clonal diversity was possibly underestimated. Baseline serostatus was positive in only six AZD1222 recipients. Reports indicate that nearly half of spike-specific TCRs are directed at unmutated variant regions.

This clone was observed a few times. Its antigen is not known. Sequencing was performed with immunoSEQ multiplex PCR; in TCRdb, only in-frame clones are kept and a portion is missing. The sample records about 160,000 clones, 92% being singletons. Germline V gene sequence: CDR1 SEHNR, CDR2 FQNEAQ (reference sequence). The CDR3 sequence is 16 residues long. The V gene end was trimmed by 0 bases and the J gene end by 6 bases; junction bases not matched to a gene: 7. V gene TRBV7-9 combines with J gene TRBJ1-2, with 10 bases fitting TRBD1. This clonotype originated in an adult who received the AZD1222 COVID-19 vaccine. The material sequenced was peripheral blood, taken 28 days after the second AZD1222 dose. As DNA, the CDR3 is TGTGCCAGCAGCTTAGCCCAGACAGGGGGCAAGGATGGCTACACCTTC. Its translation is CASSLAQTGGKDGYTF.